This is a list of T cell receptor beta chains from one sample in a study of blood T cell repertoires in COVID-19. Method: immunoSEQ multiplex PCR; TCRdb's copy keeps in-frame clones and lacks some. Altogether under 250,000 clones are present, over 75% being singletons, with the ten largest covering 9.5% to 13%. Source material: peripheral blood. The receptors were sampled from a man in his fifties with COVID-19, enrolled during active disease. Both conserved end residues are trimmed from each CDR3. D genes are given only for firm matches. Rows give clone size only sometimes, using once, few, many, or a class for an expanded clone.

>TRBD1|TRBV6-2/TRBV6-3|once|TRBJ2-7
ASSFHRDRSTYEQY
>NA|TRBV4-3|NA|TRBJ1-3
ASSQEYGGSGNTIY
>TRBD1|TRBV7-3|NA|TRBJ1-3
ALQLRTGAGNTIY
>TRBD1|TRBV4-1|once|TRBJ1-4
ASGQGTNEKLF
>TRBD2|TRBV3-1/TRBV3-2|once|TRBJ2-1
ASSQVPGLAGVSYNEQF
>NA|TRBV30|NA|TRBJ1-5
AWSAGTNNQPQH
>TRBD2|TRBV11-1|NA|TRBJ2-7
ASSPWREPTYEQY
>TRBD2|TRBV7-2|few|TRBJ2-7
ASSKGLAGGLYEQY
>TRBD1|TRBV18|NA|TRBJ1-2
ASSDGQDYGYT
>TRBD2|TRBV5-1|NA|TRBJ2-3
ASSLDVAGSTDTQY
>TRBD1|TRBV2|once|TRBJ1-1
ASSEGQGHFEAF
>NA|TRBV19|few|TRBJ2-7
ASSIGQGISYEQY
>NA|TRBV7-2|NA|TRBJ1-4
ASSSNNIQRGEKLF